This T cell receptor (beta chain) came from a study of T cells in localized non-small cell lung cancer. General study results and limits: Sequencing involved a lone tumor region, leaving heterogeneity possible. A denser population of T cells in blood accompanied longer overall survival. Uninvolved adjacent lung showed peak T cell clonality, exceeding tumor.

Germline CDR1 LNHDA, CDR2 SQIVND (reference sequence). Trimming shortened V by 1 base and J by 9 bases, and 13 bases separated the two germline ends. The CDR3 sequence is 14 residues long. Profiled with immunoSEQ multiplex PCR; TCRdb holds only in-frame clones, not every one. The sample lists approximately 5,400 clones; around 85% were seen once. Concerning this clone: The antigen is undetermined.

The sample consisted of PBMCs, taken before any cancer treatment. The TCR was taken from a woman aged 40-69 years with stage II lung adenocarcinoma. This chain uses TRBV19 with TRBJ2-1; D possibly corresponds to TRBD2 (5 bases). This CDR3 reads CASSIGGSRAEQFF. CDR3 DNA sequence: TGTGCCAGTAGTATAGGCGGCTCGAGGGCTGAGCAGTTCTTC.